The 5 T cell receptor beta chains given below trace back to one sample, sequenced in a study of OX40 agonist ivuxolimab in advanced cancers. Clones were sequenced by immunoSEQ multiplex PCR, and TCRdb holds only the in-frame ones, with some missing. The sample holds 55,000 to 75,000 clones, 81% seen once. The material was CD4+ or CD8+ T cells sorted from blood, obtained in a trial of the OX40 agonist ivuxolimab. These receptors all come from an adult with an advanced solid tumor such as melanoma, head and neck, liver or kidney cancer.

The rearrangement links TRBV5-6 to TRBJ1-2; possibly TRBD1 for D (6 bases). Per the germline V gene, CDR1 is SGHDT and CDR2 is YYEEEE. The CDR3 runs to 14 residues. V lost 3 bases, J lost 7 bases, and 16 bases lay in between. This CDR3 reads CASSSTIDRSGYTF. For the CDR3, the DNA is TGTGCCAGCAGCTCGACCATAGACAGGAGTGGCTACACCTTC.

This chain joins TRBV5-1 and TRBJ2-7; D is unclear. Trimming pared 0 bases from V and 0 bases from J, leaving 7 bases between. Looked up from germline, CDR1 is SGHRS and CDR2 is YFSETQ. The length of the CDR3 is 14 residues. The CDR3 reads CASSLESRSYEQYF. The CDR3 nucleotides are TGCGCCAGCAGCTTGGAGTCCCGCTCCTACGAGCAGTACTTC.

The chain joins TRBV5-6 to TRBJ1-5, with D possibly being TRBD1 (6 bases). The germline CDR1 and CDR2 sequences are SGHDT and YYEEEE. V was trimmed by 4 bases and J by 2 bases, leaving 13 bases between them. CDR3 length: 15 amino acids. The CDR3 is CASSRQQGGNQPQHF. The CDR3 DNA follows: TGTGCCAGCAGCCGACAACAGGGCGGCAATCAGCCCCAGCATTTT.

This sequence joins TRBV6-4 and TRBJ1-2; D unclear. Between the trimmed V and J ends, which lost 1 base and 4 bases, there was a span of 10 bases. The CDR3 extends over 14 amino acids. CDR1 and CDR2 (germline): MRHNA, SNTAGT. CDR3 in amino acids: CASSDLGVGYGYTF. CDR3 sequence (DNA): TGTGCCAGCAGTGACTTGGGAGTAGGCTATGGCTACACCTTC.

The V and J genes are TRBV10-3 and TRBJ1-3, with a possible D match to TRBD1 (6 bases). CDR3 length equals 16 residues. V was pared by 2 bases and J by 2 bases, with 13 bases between. From germline, CDR1 is ENHRY and CDR2 SYGVKD. This CDR3 reads CAISEEPGVTGNTIYF. CDR3 nucleotides: TGTGCCATCAGTGAGGAACCAGGGGTGACTGGAAACACCATATATTTT.